This T cell receptor beta chain was captured in a study of blood T cell repertoires in COVID-19 (dated by TCRdb to the early 2020s). About the full investigation: Samples from collaborators originated in the United States, Italy and Spain and spanned both the acute and convalescent phases of COVID-19. The material from the prospective study consisted of cDNA or gDNA derived from T cells, B-cell-depleted T cells, or PBMCs. Deeply sampled blood TCRbeta repertoires from subjects exposed to, actively infected with, or recovered from COVID-19 were included in the dataset. The repertoires were released in a freely available public database meant as a resource for research on the immune response to SARS-CoV-2. The samples were drawn from the first 160 participants of the ongoing ImmuneRACE study and from 950 to 1,500 subjects provided by 6 global collaborators. A de-identified subject ID, COVID-19 status, age in years and sex were almost always included in the sample metadata. Where available, HLA class I and class II types were taken from metadata supplied by the sample provider and were not determined by assay-based typing. The study at large found these results: How much clinical and demographic metadata was included differed by source and by participant, and the metadata was provided uncurated.

In regard to this clone: Its specific antigen is unknown. No quality values exist for individual bases; no much larger clone is one base distant. The sample contains more than one DNA sequence encoding this CDR3.

CDR1 LNHDA and CDR2 SQIVND were looked up in the germline V gene (reference sequence). The CDR3 holds 15 amino acids from the cysteine to the phenylalanine. Only CDR3 DNA remains: 45 bases, in frame from the first base. For this chain, trimming is 1 base at the V end and 5 bases at the J end, and the number of junction bases without a gene match is 4. Each collaborating institution followed its own protocols to collect whole blood in K2EDTA tubes. Collaborator samples were shipped for TCRbeta analysis as frozen whole blood, isolated PBMCs, or DNA extracted from either sample type. The immunoSEQ Assay, a bias-controlled multiplex PCR, was used to amplify TCRbeta CDR3 regions from genomic DNA. The paper's processing steps were these. The number of nucleated cells in each sample was estimated by amplification of reference gene primers within the assay. Sequence reads were collapsed and filtered to measure the absolute abundance of every unique TCRbeta CDR3 rearrangement. For each sample, productive Simpson clonality was calculated by taking the square root of Simpson's diversity index across productive rearrangements. The immuneACCESS repertoire file appears here via TCRdb, limited to in-frame rearrangements. These files lack a portion of the clones; in checked studies, under half of the deficit traces to unresolved V genes, and the cause of the others is not known. V, J and clone size derive from that table, while D and trimming were established from the DNA sequence. In this sample the table shows approximately 670,000 clones, about 90% of which occur a single time. The ten most abundant clones make up more than 0.25% of the sample.

The V gene is TRBV19 and the J gene is TRBJ1-4; the junction holds 7 bases that match TRBD1. The origin of this receptor is a woman aged 18 to 35 with acute or convalescent COVID-19. The sequenced sample was peripheral blood. The nucleotides are TGTGCCAGTAGTATAGGTGACAGGGAAAATGAAAAACTGTTTTTT. The encoded protein is CASSIGDRENEKLFF.